This T cell receptor (beta chain) was obtained from a study of human T cells and chemical hapten exposure. Study details: Patients were given diphenylcyclopropenone on the scalp weekly across the roughly 24-week study. Study observations and caveats: DPC sensitization did not alter TCRs above 1 in 1000 frequency.

Regarding time point: patch test 1, 2 weeks after DPC sensitization. Stated treatment: therapeutic diphenylcyclopropenone sensitization with weekly scalp DPC. CDR3 length: 17 amino acids. Per germline, CDR1 DFQATT and CDR2 SNEGSKA (reference sequence). V was clipped by 1 base and J by 0 bases; unmatched bases: 9. One entry per CDR3 protein, called by TCRdb with MiXCR from the RACE reads. The sample has about 380,000 distinct CDR3 sequences; 4% to 5.5% are singletons. This clonotype was counted at least ten times. Its antigen is unidentified. This TCR was sampled from a woman aged 50 to 60 with alopecia areata. Some clones in this sample may be carry-over from other donors' samples. Sequences were derived from whole blood, sampled in connection with sensitization to the hapten diphenylcyclopropenone (DPC). J is TRBJ2-1 and V is TRBV20-1; 7 bases line up with TRBD2. The CDR3: CSARAPSGGSSYNEQFF. The CDR3 coding sequence is TGCAGTGCTAGAGCCCCCTCCGGCGGGAGCTCCTACAATGAGCAGTTCTTC.